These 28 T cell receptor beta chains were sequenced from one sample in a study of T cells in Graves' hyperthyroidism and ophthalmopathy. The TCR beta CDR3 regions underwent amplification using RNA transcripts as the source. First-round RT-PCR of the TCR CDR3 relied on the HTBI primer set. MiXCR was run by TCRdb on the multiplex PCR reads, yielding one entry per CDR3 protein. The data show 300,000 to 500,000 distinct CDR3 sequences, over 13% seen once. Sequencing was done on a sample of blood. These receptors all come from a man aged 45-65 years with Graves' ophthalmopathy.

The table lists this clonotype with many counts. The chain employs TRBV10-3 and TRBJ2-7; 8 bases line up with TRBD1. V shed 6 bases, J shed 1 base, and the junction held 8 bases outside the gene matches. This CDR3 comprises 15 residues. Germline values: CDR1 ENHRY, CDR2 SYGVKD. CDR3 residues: CAIREPYRGSYEQYF. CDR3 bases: TGTGCCATCAGGGAGCCCTACAGGGGGTCCTACGAGCAGTACTTC.

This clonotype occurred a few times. The CDR3 nucleotides are TGTGCCACCAGTGACCCGGGACAGGGAACTTACAATGAGCAGTTCTTC. It encodes CATSDPGQGTYNEQFF. The rearrangement links TRBV24-1 to TRBJ2-1, with 9 bases fitting TRBD1. Germline CDR1 KGHDR, CDR2 SFDVKD. This CDR3 spans 16 amino acids. J was trimmed by 4 bases and V by 4 bases; bases with no gene match: 7.

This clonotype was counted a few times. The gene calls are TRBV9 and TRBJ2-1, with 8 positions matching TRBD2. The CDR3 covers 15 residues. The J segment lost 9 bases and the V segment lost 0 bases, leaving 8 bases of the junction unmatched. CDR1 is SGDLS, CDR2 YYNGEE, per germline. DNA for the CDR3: TGTGCCAGCAGCGTAGAAAGCGGGAGATTCAGTGAGCAGTTCTTC. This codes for CASSVESGRFSEQFF.

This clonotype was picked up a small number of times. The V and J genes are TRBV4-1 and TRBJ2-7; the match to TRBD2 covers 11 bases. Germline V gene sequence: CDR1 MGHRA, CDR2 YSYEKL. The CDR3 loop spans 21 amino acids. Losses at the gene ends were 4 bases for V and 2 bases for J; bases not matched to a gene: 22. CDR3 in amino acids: CASSLAQRLAGTSLTPYEQYF. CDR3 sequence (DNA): TGCGCCAGCAGCCTCGCCCAGAGACTAGCGGGGACTTCACTCACTCCCTACGAGCAGTACTTC.

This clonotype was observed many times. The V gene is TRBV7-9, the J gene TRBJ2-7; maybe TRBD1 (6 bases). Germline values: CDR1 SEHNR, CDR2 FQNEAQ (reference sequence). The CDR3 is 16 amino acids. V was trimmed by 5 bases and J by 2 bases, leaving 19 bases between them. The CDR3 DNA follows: TGTGCCAGCAGCCCCCCCGCAGGGGAAAGTCCCTACGAGCAGTACTTC. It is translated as CASSPPAGESPYEQYF.

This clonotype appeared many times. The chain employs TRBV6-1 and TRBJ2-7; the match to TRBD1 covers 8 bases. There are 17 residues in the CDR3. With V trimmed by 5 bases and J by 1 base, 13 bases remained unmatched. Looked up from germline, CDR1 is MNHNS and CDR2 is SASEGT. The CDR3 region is CASSTRTGPFPSYEQYF. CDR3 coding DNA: TGTGCCAGCAGTACTCGGACAGGGCCTTTCCCTTCCTACGAGCAGTACTTC.

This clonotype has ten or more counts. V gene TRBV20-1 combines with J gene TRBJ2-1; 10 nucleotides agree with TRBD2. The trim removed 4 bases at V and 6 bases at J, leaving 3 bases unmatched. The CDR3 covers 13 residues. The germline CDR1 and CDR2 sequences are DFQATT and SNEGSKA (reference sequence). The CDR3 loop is CSATSGSPNEQFF. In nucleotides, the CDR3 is TGCAGTGCTACTAGCGGGAGCCCCAATGAGCAGTTCTTC.

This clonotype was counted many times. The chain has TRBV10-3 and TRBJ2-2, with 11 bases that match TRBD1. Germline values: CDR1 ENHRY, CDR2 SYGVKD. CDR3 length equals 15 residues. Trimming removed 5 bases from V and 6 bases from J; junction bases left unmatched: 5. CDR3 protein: CAISPPGQGAGELFF. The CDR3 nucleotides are TGTGCCATCAGTCCACCGGGACAGGGGGCCGGGGAGCTGTTTTTT.

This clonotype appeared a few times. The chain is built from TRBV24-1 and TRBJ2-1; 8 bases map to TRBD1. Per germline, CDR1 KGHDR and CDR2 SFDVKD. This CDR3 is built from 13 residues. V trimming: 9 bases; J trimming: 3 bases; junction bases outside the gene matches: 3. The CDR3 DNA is TGTGCCACCCGCGGACAGGGCTACAATGAGCAGTTCTTC. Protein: CATRGQGYNEQFF.

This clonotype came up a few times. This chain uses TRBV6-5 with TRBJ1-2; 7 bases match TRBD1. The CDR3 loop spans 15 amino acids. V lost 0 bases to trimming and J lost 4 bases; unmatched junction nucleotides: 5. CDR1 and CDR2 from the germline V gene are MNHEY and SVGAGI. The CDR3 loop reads CASSYSGGGTYGYTF. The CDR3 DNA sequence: TGTGCCAGCAGTTACTCGGGAGGGGGCACCTATGGCTACACCTTC.

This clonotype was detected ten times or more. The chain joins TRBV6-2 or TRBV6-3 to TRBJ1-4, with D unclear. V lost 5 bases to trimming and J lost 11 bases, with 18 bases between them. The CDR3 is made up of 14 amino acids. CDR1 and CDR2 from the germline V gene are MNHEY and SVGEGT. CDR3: CASSPYSYEAKLFF. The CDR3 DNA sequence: TGTGCCAGCAGTCCGTACAGTTATGAGGCGAAACTGTTTTTT.

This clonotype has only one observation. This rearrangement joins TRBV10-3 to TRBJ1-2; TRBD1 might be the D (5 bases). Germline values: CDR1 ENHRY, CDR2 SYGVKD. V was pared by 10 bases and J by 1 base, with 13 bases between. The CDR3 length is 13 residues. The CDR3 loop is CATLRQSNYGYTF. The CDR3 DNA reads TGTGCCACTTTAAGACAGAGTAACTATGGCTACACCTTC.

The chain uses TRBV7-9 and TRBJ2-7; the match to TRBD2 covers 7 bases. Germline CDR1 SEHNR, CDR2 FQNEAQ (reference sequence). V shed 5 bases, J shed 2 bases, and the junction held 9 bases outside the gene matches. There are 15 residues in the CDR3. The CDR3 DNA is TGTGCCAGCAGCCCCGGGCGGGGGAGGGCCTACGAGCAGTACTTC. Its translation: CASSPGRGRAYEQYF.

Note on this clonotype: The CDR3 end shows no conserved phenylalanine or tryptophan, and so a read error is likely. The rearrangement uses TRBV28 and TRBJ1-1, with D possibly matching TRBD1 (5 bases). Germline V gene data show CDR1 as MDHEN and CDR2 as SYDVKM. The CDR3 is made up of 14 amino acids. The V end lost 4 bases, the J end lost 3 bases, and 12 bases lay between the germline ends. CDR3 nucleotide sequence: TGTGCCAGCAGTTCCCCGGGGGTGTACACTGAAGCTTTCCTT. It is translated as CASSSPGVYTEAFL.

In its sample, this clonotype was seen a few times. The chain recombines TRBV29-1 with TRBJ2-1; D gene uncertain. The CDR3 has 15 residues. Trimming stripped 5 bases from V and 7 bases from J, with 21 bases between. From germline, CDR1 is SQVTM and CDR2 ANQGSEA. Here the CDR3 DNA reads TGCAGCGTTTTCATGCCCGGGCCAGCTAGGAATGAGCAGTTCTTC. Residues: CSVFMPGPARNEQFF.

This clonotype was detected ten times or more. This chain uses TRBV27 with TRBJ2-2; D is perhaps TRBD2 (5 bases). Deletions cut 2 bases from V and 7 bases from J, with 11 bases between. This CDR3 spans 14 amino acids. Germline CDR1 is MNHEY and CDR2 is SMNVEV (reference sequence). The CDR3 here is CASSLSTDFGELFF. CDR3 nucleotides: TGTGCCAGCAGTTTAAGCACGGACTTCGGGGAGCTGTTTTTT.

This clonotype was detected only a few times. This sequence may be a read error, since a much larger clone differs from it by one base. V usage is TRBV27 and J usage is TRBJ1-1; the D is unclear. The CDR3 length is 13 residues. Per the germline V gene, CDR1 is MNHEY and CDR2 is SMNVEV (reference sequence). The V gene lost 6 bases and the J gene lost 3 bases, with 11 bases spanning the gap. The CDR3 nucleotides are TGTGCCAGCAGCCCTCATACGGACACTGAAGCTTTCTTT. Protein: CASSPHTDTEAFF.

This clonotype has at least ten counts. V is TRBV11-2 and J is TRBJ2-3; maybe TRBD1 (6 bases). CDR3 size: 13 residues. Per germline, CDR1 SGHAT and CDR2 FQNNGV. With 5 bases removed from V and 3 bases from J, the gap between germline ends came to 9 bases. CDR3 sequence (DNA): TGTGCCAGCAGCCTAACAGGGACAGATACGCAGTATTTT. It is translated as CASSLTGTDTQYF.

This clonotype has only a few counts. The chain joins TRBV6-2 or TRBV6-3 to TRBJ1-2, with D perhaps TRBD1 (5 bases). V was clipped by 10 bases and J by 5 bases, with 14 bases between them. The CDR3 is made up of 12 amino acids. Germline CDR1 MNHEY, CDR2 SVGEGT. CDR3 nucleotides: TGTGCCACCAACGACGGGGGGTATGGCTACACCTTC. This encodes CATNDGGYGYTF.

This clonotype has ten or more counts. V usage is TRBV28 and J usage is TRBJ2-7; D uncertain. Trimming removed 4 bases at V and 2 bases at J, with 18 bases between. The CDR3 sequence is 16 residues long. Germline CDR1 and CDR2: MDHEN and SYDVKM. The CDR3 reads CASSSVMVSPTYEQYF. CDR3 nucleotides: TGTGCCAGCAGTTCCGTGATGGTTTCCCCGACCTACGAGCAGTACTTC. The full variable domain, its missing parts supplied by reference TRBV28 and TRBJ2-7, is DVKVTQSSRYLVKRTGEKVFLECVQDMDHENMFWYRQDPGLGLRLIYFSYDVKMKEKGDIPEGYSVSREKKERFSLILESASTNQTSMYLCASSSVMVSPTYEQYFGPGTRLTVT.

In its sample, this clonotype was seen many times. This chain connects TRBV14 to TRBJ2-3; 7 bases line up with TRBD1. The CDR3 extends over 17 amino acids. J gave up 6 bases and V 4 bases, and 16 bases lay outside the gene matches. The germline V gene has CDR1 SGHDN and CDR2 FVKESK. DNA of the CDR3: TGTGCCAGCAGCCGGATAAACAGGGGATTCGGGCAGGATACGCAGTATTTT. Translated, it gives CASSRINRGFGQDTQYF.

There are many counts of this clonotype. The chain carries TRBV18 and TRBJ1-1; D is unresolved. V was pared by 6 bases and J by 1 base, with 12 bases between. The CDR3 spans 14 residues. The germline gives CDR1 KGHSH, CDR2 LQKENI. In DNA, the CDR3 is TGTGCCAGCTCCTTAGGGCGGACGAACACTGAAGCTTTCTTT. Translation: CASSLGRTNTEAFF. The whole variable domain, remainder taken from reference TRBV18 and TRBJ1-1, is NAGVMQNPRHLVRRRGQEARLRCSPMKGHSHVYWYRQLPEEGLKFMVYLQKENIIDESGMPKERFSAEFPKEGPSILRIQQVVRGDSAAYFCASSLGRTNTEAFFGQGTRLTVV.

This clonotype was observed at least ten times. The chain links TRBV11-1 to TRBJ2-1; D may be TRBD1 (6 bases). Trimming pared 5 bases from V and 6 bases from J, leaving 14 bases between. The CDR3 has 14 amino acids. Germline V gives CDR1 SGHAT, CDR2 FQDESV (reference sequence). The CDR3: CASSPSQGSNEQFF. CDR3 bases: TGTGCCAGCAGCCCTAGTCAGGGGAGCAATGAGCAGTTCTTC.

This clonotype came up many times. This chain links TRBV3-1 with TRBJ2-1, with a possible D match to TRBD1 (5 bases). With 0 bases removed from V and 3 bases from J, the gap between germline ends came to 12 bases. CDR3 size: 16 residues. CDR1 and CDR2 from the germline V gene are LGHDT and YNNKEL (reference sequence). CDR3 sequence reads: CASSQDRTKNYNEQFF. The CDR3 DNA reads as TGTGCCAGCAGCCAAGATAGGACAAAAAACTACAATGAGCAGTTCTTC.

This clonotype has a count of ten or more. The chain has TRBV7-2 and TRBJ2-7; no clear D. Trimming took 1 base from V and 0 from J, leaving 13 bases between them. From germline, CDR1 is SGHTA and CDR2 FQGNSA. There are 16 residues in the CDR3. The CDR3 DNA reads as TGTGCCAGCAGCTTAGAGGGCAGCCGCAGCTCCTACGAGCAGTACTTC. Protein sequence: CASSLEGSRSSYEQYF. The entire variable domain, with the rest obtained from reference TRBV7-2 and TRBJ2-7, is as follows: GAGVSQSPSNKVTEKGKDVELRCDPISGHTALYWYRQSLGQGLEFLIYFQGNSAPDKSGLPSDRFSAERTGGSVSTLTIQRTQQEDSAVYLCASSLEGSRSSYEQYFGPGTRLTVT.

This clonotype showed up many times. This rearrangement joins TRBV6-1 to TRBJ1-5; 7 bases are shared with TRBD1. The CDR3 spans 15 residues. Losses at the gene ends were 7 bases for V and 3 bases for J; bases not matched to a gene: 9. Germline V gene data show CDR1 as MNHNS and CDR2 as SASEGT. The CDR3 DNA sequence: TGTGCCAGCACGGAGGGGGCGTCCCCCAATCAGCCCCAGCATTTT. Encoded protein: CASTEGASPNQPQHF.

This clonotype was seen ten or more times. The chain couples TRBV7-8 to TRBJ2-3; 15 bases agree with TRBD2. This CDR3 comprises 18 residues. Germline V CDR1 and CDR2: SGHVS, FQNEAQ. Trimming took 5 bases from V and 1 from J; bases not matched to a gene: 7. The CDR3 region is CASSNGLAGGGGTDTQYF. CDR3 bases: TGTGCCAGCAGCAACGGACTAGCGGGAGGGGGGGGCACAGATACGCAGTATTTT.

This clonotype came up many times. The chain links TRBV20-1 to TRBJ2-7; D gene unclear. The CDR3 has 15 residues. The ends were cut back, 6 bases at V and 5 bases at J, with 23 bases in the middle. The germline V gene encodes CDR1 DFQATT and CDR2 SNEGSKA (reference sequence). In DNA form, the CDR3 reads TGCAGTGCGCGCAGCGACACTTCCCTTTTCGACGAGCAGTACTTC. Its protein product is CSARSDTSLFDEQYF.